One sample yielded the 3 T cell receptor beta chains listed below, sequenced in a study of spatial heterogeneity in lung cancer. General study points: Counts of expanded alpha and beta TCRs within tumors tracked the tumor nonsynonymous mutation count.

Their specific antigens are unknown. This sample's time point: sample taken at primary tumor resection. TCRdb re-called the 5' RACE reads through MiXCR, storing one row per CDR3 protein. The sample has approximately 1,500 distinct CDR3 sequences; under 15% are singletons. The source was lung tumor tissue, collected at surgery. These receptors originate from a female donor with early-stage non-small cell lung cancer.

Relative to its sample, this clonotype is medium-sized. As an off-target read in a library built for alpha chains, this beta chain has a frequency of little significance. V usage is TRBV3-1 and J usage is TRBJ2-7; D is unclear. This CDR3 region has 13 residues. CDR1 LGHDT and CDR2 YNNKEL come from the germline V gene (reference sequence). The V end lost 0 bases, the J end lost 6 bases, and 9 bases lay between the germline ends. CDR3 nucleotide sequence: TGTGCCAGCAGCCAAGAGGGTCGCGGCGAGCAGTACTTC. As protein: CASSQEGRGEQYF.

This clonotype was observed at least ten times. With the library built for alpha chains, this beta chain is off target and its frequency is not meaningful. The chain recombines TRBV4-1 with TRBJ1-3; D perhaps matches TRBD1 (5 bases). V dropped 1 base and J dropped 5 bases, with 12 bases sitting between them. This CDR3 has 15 amino acids. CDR1 is MGHRA and CDR2 is YSYEKL in the germline V gene. The CDR3: CASSQGSGPRNTIYF. CDR3 sequence (DNA): TGCGCCAGCAGCCAAGGGTCAGGGCCCAGAAACACCATATATTTT.

In its sample, this clonotype ranks as medium-sized. This beta chain turned up in a library designed for alpha chains; as an off-target read, its abundance says little. This chain links TRBV6-2 or TRBV6-3 with TRBJ1-4; D is perhaps TRBD1 (5 bases). Deletions cut 10 bases from V and 5 bases from J, with 14 bases between. The CDR3 is 13 amino acids. Germline CDR1 and CDR2: MNHEY and SVGEGT. CDR3 residues: CATGDGPNEKLFF. CDR3 DNA sequence: TGTGCCACCGGGGACGGCCCGAATGAAAAACTGTTTTTT.